This is a list of T cell receptor beta chains from one sample in a study of technical replicates of blood from several donors. TCRdb keeps only in-frame clones here, not all; method: immunoSEQ multiplex PCR. The sample lists just over 60,000 clones, over 75% seen once, with roughly 5.6% in the top ten. Sequencing was performed on PBMCs. Receptor source: a human donor in good health. Some clones in this sample may be carry-over from other donors' samples. Each CDR3 is given with its conserved first and last residue. D genes are given only for firm matches. Clone size, where shown, is once, few, many, or a class for clones that have expanded.

>-|TRBV6-5|-|TRBJ2-2
CASSGSTSHTGELFF
TGTGCCAGCTCAGGGTCTACAAGTCACACCGGGGAGCTGTTTTTT
>large|TRBV19|-|TRBJ2-5
CASSMGAGEETQYF
TGTGCCAGTAGTATGGGGGCGGGGGAAGAGACCCAGTACTTC
>-|TRBV15|TRBD2|TRBJ2-5
CATTSGALGQETQYF
TGTGCCACCACTAGCGGAGCTTTGGGACAAGAGACCCAGTACTTC
>-|TRBV6-1|-|TRBJ1-5
CASTTTRVGNQPQHF
TGTGCCAGCACCACTACCAGGGTCGGCAATCAGCCCCAGCATTTT
>-|TRBV7-2|-|TRBJ1-5
CASGSGESRQPQHF
TGTGCCAGCGGAAGTGGAGAGAGCCGTCAGCCCCAGCATTTT
>once|TRBV2|-|TRBJ1-5
CASSPGQRNQPQHF
TGTGCCAGCAGCCCTGGACAGCGCAATCAGCCCCAGCATTTT
>-|TRBV10-3|TRBD2|TRBJ2-7
CASNPTSGSSYEQYF
TGTGCCAGCAACCCGACTAGCGGGAGCTCCTACGAGCAGTACTTC
>-|TRBV5-6|-|TRBJ1-5
CASSLRGYSNQPQHF
TGTGCCAGCAGCTTGCGGGGGTATAGCAATCAGCCCCAGCATTTT
>-|TRBV19|TRBD1|TRBJ2-7
CASSMDGTGTKYEQYF
TGTGCCAGTAGTATGGATGGGACAGGGACAAAGTACGAGCAGTACTTC
>-|TRBV10-1|-|TRBJ2-7
CASSESEGVGEQYF
TGCGCCAGCAGTGAGTCCGAGGGTGTCGGCGAGCAGTACTTC
>once|TRBV7-8|TRBD2|TRBJ2-1
CASSLAYTSGSAYTSYNEQFF
TGTGCCAGCAGCTTAGCGTACACTAGCGGGAGTGCCTATACCTCCTACAATGAGCAGTTCTTC
>-|TRBV2|-|TRBJ1-5
CASTRQVTQPQHF
TGTGCCAGCACCCGACAGGTAACCCAGCCCCAGCATTTT
>-|TRBV10-3|-|TRBJ2-3
CAISELGSDTQYF
TGTGCCATCAGTGAACTAGGATCAGATACGCAGTATTTT
>few|TRBV11-3|-|TRBJ2-1
CASSLRGSGEQFF
TGTGCCAGCAGCTTACGGGGGTCCGGTGAGCAGTTCTTC
>medium-sized|TRBV19|-|TRBJ1-1
CASSIGGGTEAFF
TGTGCCAGTAGTATAGGGGGAGGCACTGAAGCTTTCTTT
>once|TRBV2|-|TRBJ2-1
CASRRRGGPDNEQFF
TGTGCCAGCAGGAGACGGGGAGGCCCCGACAATGAGCAGTTCTTC
>few|TRBV19|TRBD1|TRBJ1-5
CASSPTGFSNQPQHF
TGTGCCAGTAGTCCGACAGGGTTTAGCAATCAGCCCCAGCATTTT
>-|TRBV18|-|TRBJ2-6
CASSPQGGGSGANVLTF
TGTGCCAGCTCACCTCAGGGTGGTGGCTCTGGGGCCAACGTCCTGACTTTC
>few|TRBV6-4|TRBD1|TRBJ1-1
CASSPGTGNTEAFF
TGTGCCAGCAGCCCCGGGACAGGCAACACTGAAGCTTTCTTT
>few|TRBV7-3|-|TRBJ2-2
CASSLSGFGELFF
TGTGCCAGCAGCTTAAGCGGGTTCGGGGAGCTGTTTTTT
>-|TRBV19|-|TRBJ1-5
CASSGQDIVHNQPQHF
TGTGCCAGTAGTGGGCAGGACATCGTGCACAATCAGCCCCAGCATTTT
>once|TRBV19|-|TRBJ1-5
CASRPLGGNQPQHF
TGTGCCAGTAGGCCCTTGGGGGGGAATCAGCCCCAGCATTTT
>-|TRBV5-6|TRBD1|TRBJ1-1
CASSWDRGDEAFF
TGTGCCAGCAGCTGGGACAGGGGTGATGAAGCTTTCTTT